This TCR gamma chain was identified during a study of fetal and pediatric gammadelta thymocytes (dated by TCRdb to between 2021 and 2024). With regard to the full study: The bulk gammadelta thymocyte repertoires, which combined previously published data with newly generated, unpublished data, were used to reinforce a single-cell study of gammadelta thymocyte development. Unpublished data were combined with previously published data (refs 27,28) to make up the bulk gammadelta thymocyte repertoires. A total of around 10 subjects, comprising 3 fetal thymus donors and 7 pediatric thymus donors, were covered by the bulk gammadelta thymocyte repertoire set. Bulk TCR repertoire data were added to increase subject numbers and strengthen the CDR3 publicity analysis. Overall study outcomes, separate from this receptor: Compared with post-natal repertoires, fetal gammadelta thymocyte repertoires had previously been reported to be enriched for TRDV2, TRGV8 and TRGV9 usage, low N additions and public CDR3s.

Staining of thymocytes was performed with Zombie NIR viability dye and with antibodies against CD3 (UCHT1), TCRgammadelta (11F2), TCRVgamma9 (IMMU360) and TCRVdelta2 (IMMU389). TRD and TRG CDR3 repertoires were generated in bulk, separately, from sorted Vgamma9Vdelta2 and nonVgamma9Vdelta2 gammadelta thymocytes obtained from human fetal and pediatric thymuses. Pediatric thymus tissue was obtained in Belgium from children undergoing cardiac surgery. The ages of the pediatric thymus donors in the study ranged between roughly 1 and 11 years. Thymic cell suspensions were prepared from fetal and post-natal thymuses as described previously. NonVgamma9Vdelta2 thymocytes were sorted as CD3+ gammadeltaTCR+ cells lacking the Vgamma9+Vdelta2+ phenotype. A FACS Aria III cell sorter (BD Biosciences) was used to carry out the cell sorting. This clone is regarded as large (0.1 to 1%). It lacks a known antigen. No base qualities exist here, and no much larger clone lies one base off it.

The sample was run on an Illumina MiSeq. For the original study's pipeline: To analyze publicity, the Vgamma9Vdelta2 and nonVgamma9Vdelta2 bulk CDR3 files from each subject were merged so that every subject had one combined repertoire. CDR3 publicity was scored from 0 to 19 by checking each amino acid sequence across 9 single-cell datasets and approximately nine bulk repertoires, using base R and dplyr. TCRdb reran clone calling on the public reads with CATT; rows sharing one DNA sequence were then combined. It is TCRdb's table, rather than the study itself, that gives the V and J calls and clone size. In all, the sample holds some 550 gamma-chain clones, and more than 3% of those were seen once. Jointly, the top ten make up 11% of the sample. Compared with germline, V lacks 0 bases and J lacks 6 bases; bases without a gene match: 5. Taken from the germline V gene (reference sequence), the CDR1 and CDR2 loops are GITISATS and ISYDGTV. From its cysteine to its phenylalanine, the CDR3 spans 13 amino acids. CDR3 DNA only is kept here, 39 bases in frame from base 1.

The chain was built from TRGV9 and TRGJ1 or TRGJ2. The receptor was isolated from a child who underwent cardiac surgery and was recorded as healthy. Sequences were obtained from non-Vgamma9Vdelta2 gamma-delta T cells from the thymus. Reading the label with the study, this specimen's cell subset or site is: CD3+gammadeltaTCR+ thymocytes not co-expressing Vgamma9 and Vdelta2. The CDR3 reads CALWEVQVYKKLF. The DNA sequence follows: TGTGCCTTGTGGGAGGTGCAGGTTTATAAGAAACTCTTT.